These 9 T cell receptor beta chains came from one sample sequenced in a study. Cells sorted as Tregs were CD4+, CD25+ and CD127-/low. TCRdb independently ran MiXCR on the 5' RACE reads; one entry per CDR3 protein. The sample contains under 65,000 distinct CDR3 sequences, about a fifth of which appear only once. The sample was tumor-infiltrating Tregs sorted from the breast tumor. These receptors all stem from a female donor with breast cancer.

A few counts support this clonotype. This rearrangement joins TRBV5-1 to TRBJ2-7; D unresolved. CDR1 is SGHRS, CDR2 YFSETQ, per germline. Between the trimmed V and J ends, which lost 2 bases and 3 bases, there was a span of 6 bases. The CDR3 is 12 residues long. DNA of the CDR3: TGCGCCAGCAGCTTTGACCTCTACGAGCAGTACTTC. It is translated as CASSFDLYEQYF.

The V gene is TRBV5-1, the J gene TRBJ2-2, with D uncertain. With 3 bases removed from V and 5 bases from J, the gap between germline ends came to 17 bases. Germline V lookup: CDR1 SGHRS, CDR2 YFSETQ. The CDR3 runs 16 residues. The CDR3 sequence: CASSYQVTQNTGELFF. The CDR3 DNA reads TGCGCCAGCAGCTATCAAGTGACTCAAAATACCGGGGAGCTGTTTTTT.

This clonotype was counted between two and nine times. The chain employs TRBV5-6 and TRBJ2-5, with a weak D call TRBD2 (6 bases). Per the germline V gene, CDR1 is SGHDT and CDR2 is YYEEEE. This CDR3 region has 16 residues. Trimming stripped 7 bases from V and 5 bases from J, with 24 bases between. CDR3 in DNA: TGTGCCAGCGCCAGAGGACAAAGGAGGGCCTGGGAGACCCAGTACTTC. Translation: CASARGQRRAWETQYF.

V and J are TRBV28 and TRBJ2-7; tentative D call: TRBD2 (5 bases). The CDR3 length is 14 residues. Trimming took 6 bases from V and 0 from J, leaving 12 bases between them. CDR1 is MDHEN, CDR2 SYDVKM, per germline. This CDR3 reads CASSPDLHSYEQYF. The CDR3 DNA is TGTGCCAGCAGCCCGGACTTACACTCCTACGAGCAGTACTTC.

This clonotype was found many times. The genes are TRBV10-3 and TRBJ1-5; D not certain. V dropped 2 bases and J dropped 1 base, with 6 bases sitting between them. The CDR3 spans 14 residues. The germline gives CDR1 ENHRY, CDR2 SYGVKD. CDR3 in DNA: TGTGCCATCAGTGAGCCAGCCAGCAATCAGCCCCAGCATTTT. Amino acid sequence: CAISEPASNQPQHF.

The gene calls are TRBV11-1 and TRBJ2-1; D possibly corresponds to TRBD2 (5 bases). Deletions cut 8 bases from V and 6 bases from J, with 20 bases between. The CDR3 covers 15 residues. The germline CDR1 and CDR2 sequences are SGHAT and FQDESV (reference sequence). CDR3 amino acids: CASSPFRGESNEQFF. DNA of the CDR3: TGTGCCAGCTCTCCGTTCCGGGGAGAAAGCAATGAGCAGTTCTTC.

CDR3 coding DNA: TGCAGTGCCCAGAACAGGGTATTTGCCTACGAGCAGTACTTC. Translation: CSAQNRVFAYEQYF. The chain carries TRBV20-1 and TRBJ2-7, with a tentative D call TRBD1 (6 bases). Per the germline V gene, CDR1 is DFQATT and CDR2 is SNEGSKA (reference sequence). This CDR3 is built from 14 residues. The V end was cut by 6 bases, the J end by 2 bases, with 17 bases between.

J is TRBJ1-4 and V is TRBV12-3 or TRBV12-4; 7 bases map to TRBD1. The CDR3 is 15 amino acids. V lost 3 bases to trimming and J lost 3 bases; unmatched junction nucleotides: 4. The CDR3 DNA follows: TGTGCCAGCAGTTTGCTTCAGGGGGCTAATGAAAAACTGTTTTTT. Translated: CASSLLQGANEKLFF.

The chain links TRBV7-3 to TRBJ1-1; D is uncertain. The V and J ends lost 0 bases and 1 base respectively, with 3 bases between them. CDR1 is SGHTA and CDR2 is FQGTGA in the germline V gene. The CDR3 is made up of 13 amino acids. CDR3 loop: CASSLTQNTEAFF. The CDR3 DNA reads TGTGCCAGCAGCTTAACACAGAACACTGAAGCTTTCTTT.